The subject of this entry is one TCR beta chain. Its cognate antigen is unknown. This entry comes from a study of shared clonotypes between healthy human individuals. General study points: For naive CD4 cells, approximately 4.8% of clonotypes were shared across four donors.

Among the donors, all were Caucasian adults who lived in Nashville, Tennessee. Division of CD4+ cells produced a CD45RA+ naive subset and a CD45RA-negative memory subset. Some clones are missing from TCRdb's copy, which holds only in-frame ones; the method was immunoSEQ multiplex PCR. The sample carries under 2,500,000 clones, approximately 96% recorded once. Germline lookup yields CDR1 SEHNR and CDR2 FQNEAQ (reference sequence). V gave up 4 bases and J gave up 5 bases; unmatched junction bases: 6. CDR3 length: 14 amino acids. V is TRBV7-9 and J is TRBJ2-7; 9 bases are shared with TRBD1. This TCR was recovered from a man aged 18 to 30 in good health. Sequenced material: naive CD4+ T cells sorted from blood. Subset given: CD45RA+ positively selected. The CDR3 sequence: CASSSGTGIDEQYF. The CDR3 region has the DNA TGTGCCAGCAGCTCCGGGACAGGGATTGACGAGCAGTACTTC.